This T cell receptor beta chain comes out of a study of identical twins. With template switching, a universal primer site was added, and the cDNA carried unique molecular identifiers. TCRdb ran MiXCR on the 5' RACE reads and lists one entry per CDR3 protein. The data contain about 720,000 distinct CDR3 sequences, 8.5% to 9.5% of them singletons. The study's findings and limits: Cord blood beta clonotypes that were abundant carried fewer insertions, and memory repertoires showed no such trend. Cross-sectional statistics underpinned the conclusions; the same donors were not followed.

The length of the CDR3 is 17 residues. The trim removed 4 bases at V and 1 base at J, leaving 2 bases unmatched. Germline V gene sequence: CDR1 KGHDR, CDR2 SFDVKD. This clonotype turned up a few times. Antigen unknown. These data were also filed under a second study, of yellow fever vaccine responses in identical twins.

The TCR originated in a woman aged 18-29 years in good health. Source material: PBMCs. The genes are TRBV24-1 and TRBJ2-2; TRBD2 matches at 13 bases. CDR3 amino acids: CATSDRTSGRNTGELFF. The DNA of the CDR3 is TGTGCCACCAGTGACCGGACTAGCGGGAGGAACACCGGGGAGCTGTTTTTT.